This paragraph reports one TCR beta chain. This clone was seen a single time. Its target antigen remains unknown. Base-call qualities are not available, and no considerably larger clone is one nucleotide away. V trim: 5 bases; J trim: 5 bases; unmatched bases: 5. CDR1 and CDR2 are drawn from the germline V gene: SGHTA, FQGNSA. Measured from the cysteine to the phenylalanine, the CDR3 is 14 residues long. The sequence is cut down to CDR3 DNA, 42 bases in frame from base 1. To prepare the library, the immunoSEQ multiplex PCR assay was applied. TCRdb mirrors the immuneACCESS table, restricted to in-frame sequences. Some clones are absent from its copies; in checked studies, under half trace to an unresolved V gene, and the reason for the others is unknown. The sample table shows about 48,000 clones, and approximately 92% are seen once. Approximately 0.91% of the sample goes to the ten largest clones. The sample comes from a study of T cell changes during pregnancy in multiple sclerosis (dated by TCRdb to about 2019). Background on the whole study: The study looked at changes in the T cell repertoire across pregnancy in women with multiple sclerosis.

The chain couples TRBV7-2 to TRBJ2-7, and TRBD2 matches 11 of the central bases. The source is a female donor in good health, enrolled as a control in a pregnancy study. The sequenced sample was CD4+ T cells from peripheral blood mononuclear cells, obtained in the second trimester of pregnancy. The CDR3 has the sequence CASSETSGIHEQYF. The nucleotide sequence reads TGTGCCAGCAGCGAGACTAGCGGGATCCACGAGCAGTACTTC. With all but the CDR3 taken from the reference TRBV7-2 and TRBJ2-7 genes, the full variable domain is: GAGVSQSPSNKVTEKGKDVELRCDPISGHTALYWYRQSLGQGLEFLIYFQGNSAPDKSGLPSDRFSAERTGGSVSTLTIQRTQQEDSAVYLCASSETSGIHEQYFGPGTRLTVT.